This TCR beta chain came from a study of T cell responses to AZD1222 COVID-19 vaccine. Using immunoSEQ multiplex PCR, the repertoire was profiled, and TCRdb retains in-frame clones only, with some absent. The sample includes 150,000 to 200,000 clones, just over 90% seen only once; the top ten take roughly 1.3%. Trimming removed 1 base at V and 8 bases at J, with 17 bases between. Germline CDR1 and CDR2: MGHRA and YSYEKL. This CDR3 is 16 amino acids long. The sample in question was peripheral blood, obtained 28 days after the second AZD1222 dose. The chain is built from TRBV4-1 and TRBJ1-4, with D perhaps TRBD1 (6 bases). This clonotype was obtained from an adult who received the AZD1222 COVID-19 vaccine. CDR3 sequence: CASSQVFGGLEEKLFF. In nucleotides, the CDR3 is TGCGCCAGCAGCCAAGTTTTCGGGGGGCTTGAGGAAAAACTGTTTTTT.